This T cell receptor (beta chain) was documented in a study of blood T cell repertoires in COVID-19 (dated by TCRdb to between 2020 and 2021). General notes on the study: The collaborator samples originated in the United States, Italy and Spain and spanned the acute and convalescent phases of COVID-19. The prospective study material was composed of cDNA or gDNA derived from T cells, B-cell-depleted T cells, or PBMCs. Deeply sampled blood TCRbeta repertoires from subjects exposed to, actively infected with, or recovered from COVID-19 were included in the dataset. The repertoires were made available in a free public database intended to serve as a resource for research on the immune response to SARS-CoV-2. Samples came from the ongoing ImmuneRACE study (first 160 participants) plus 1,254 subjects from 6 global collaborators. A de-identified subject ID, COVID-19 status, age in years and sex were almost always included in the sample metadata. Where available, HLA class I and class II types were taken from metadata supplied by the sample provider and were not determined by assay-based typing. What the work shows at the level of the full study, not this receptor alone: How much clinical and demographic metadata was included differed by source and by participant, and the metadata was provided uncurated.

TCRbeta CDR3 regions were amplified from genomic DNA using the immunoSEQ Assay, a bias-controlled multiplex PCR. Per the authors' processing: Within the assay, amplification of reference gene primers was used to estimate how many nucleated cells each sample contained. To quantify the absolute abundance of each unique TCRbeta CDR3 rearrangement, sequence reads were collapsed and filtered. For each sample, productive Simpson clonality was calculated as the square root of Simpson's diversity index across productive rearrangements. The table was pulled from immuneACCESS by TCRdb, which kept in-frame rearrangements only. Such tables lose some clones; where checked, under half of the loss comes from unresolved V genes, and the rest has no known cause. Clone size and the V and J calls come from that table; the DNA yielded D and trimming. Across this sample there are 150,000 to 200,000 clones, with roughly 79% seen only once. Roughly 9.6% of the sample rests with the top ten.

The sample holds one count of this clone. Its antigen remains undetermined. Per-base qualities were not stored, and no clone one base away is much larger. From the germline V gene (reference sequence), CDR1 is LGHDT and CDR2 is YNNKEL. V loses 5 bases of germline sequence and J loses 2 bases, and the interval between the two ends is 10 bases. The CDR3 numbers 13 residues from cysteine through phenylalanine. The kept DNA is CDR3 alone, 39 bases in frame from the first base. At one collaborating source in Seattle, patients were enrolled during active infection and were followed longitudinally through the course of disease. Each collaborating institution followed its own protocols to collect whole blood in K2EDTA tubes. For TCRbeta analysis, collaborators shipped samples as frozen whole blood, isolated PBMCs, or DNA extracted from either of those sample types.

The chain uses TRBV3-1 (or the pseudogene TRBV3-2) and TRBJ2-7; no D gene can be assigned with confidence. This TCR came from a woman between 35 and 50 years old with COVID-19, enrolled during active disease. Sequences were obtained from peripheral blood. The DNA sequence follows: TGTGCCAGCAGCAAGCGAGAAGCCTACGAGCAGTACTTC. This translates into CASSKREAYEQYF.